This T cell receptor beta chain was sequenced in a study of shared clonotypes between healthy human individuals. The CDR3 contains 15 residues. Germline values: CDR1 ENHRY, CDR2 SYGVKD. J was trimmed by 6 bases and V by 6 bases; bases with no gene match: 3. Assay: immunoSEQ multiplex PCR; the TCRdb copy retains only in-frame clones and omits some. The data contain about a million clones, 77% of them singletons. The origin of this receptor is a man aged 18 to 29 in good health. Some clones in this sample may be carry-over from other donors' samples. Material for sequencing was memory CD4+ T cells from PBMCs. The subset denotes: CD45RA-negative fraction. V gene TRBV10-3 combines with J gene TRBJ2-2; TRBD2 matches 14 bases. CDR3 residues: CAIRRLAGGPGELFF. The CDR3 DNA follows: TGTGCCATCAGACGACTAGCGGGAGGGCCCGGGGAGCTGTTTTTT.